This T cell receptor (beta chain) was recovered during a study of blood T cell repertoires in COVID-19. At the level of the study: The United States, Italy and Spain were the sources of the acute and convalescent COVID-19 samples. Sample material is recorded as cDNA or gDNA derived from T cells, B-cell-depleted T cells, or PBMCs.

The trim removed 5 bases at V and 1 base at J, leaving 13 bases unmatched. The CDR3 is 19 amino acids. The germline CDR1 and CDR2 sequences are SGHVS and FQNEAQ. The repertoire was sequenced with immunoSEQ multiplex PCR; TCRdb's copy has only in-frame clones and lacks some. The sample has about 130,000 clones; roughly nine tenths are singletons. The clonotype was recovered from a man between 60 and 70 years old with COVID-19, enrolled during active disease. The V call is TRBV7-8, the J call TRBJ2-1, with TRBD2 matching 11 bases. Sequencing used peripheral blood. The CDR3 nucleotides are TGTGCCAGCAGCCCCCGAAACCCCGGGACTAGCGGTTCCTACAATGAGCAGTTCTTC. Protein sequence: CASSPRNPGTSGSYNEQFF.